This passage covers 14 T cell receptor beta chains from one sample sequenced in a study of blood T cells in healthy people across ages. Primers used in a second PCR of about 7 to 12 cycles were a sample-barcoded 5' primer and a J-beta primer mix. MiXCR was run by TCRdb on the 5' RACE reads, yielding one entry per CDR3 protein. The sample carries about 940,000 distinct CDR3 sequences, around 48% recorded once. The sequenced sample consisted of blood. These receptors originate from a man aged 30 to 39 in good health.

This chain uses TRBV11-1 with TRBJ2-3; D is uncertain. Germline CDR1 SGHAT, CDR2 FQDESV (reference sequence). The CDR3 is 15 amino acids. Trimming left V 5 bases short and J 0 bases short, with 12 bases between. The DNA of the CDR3 is TGTGCCAGCAGCCCCGACTGGTTAAGCACAGATACGCAGTATTTT. Amino acids: CASSPDWLSTDTQYF.

V and J are TRBV6-2 or TRBV6-3 and TRBJ2-1; D tentatively reads TRBD1 or TRBD2 (6 bases each). The V end was cut by 7 bases, the J end by 7 bases, with 11 bases between. The CDR3 runs 12 residues. Per germline, CDR1 MNHEY and CDR2 SVGEGT. DNA of the CDR3: TGTGCCAGCAACCAGGGGAGGAATGAGCAGTTCTTC. Encoded protein: CASNQGRNEQFF.

The chain carries TRBV12-3 or TRBV12-4 and TRBJ2-3, with D uncertain. The V and J ends lost 8 bases and 2 bases respectively, with 11 bases between them. CDR3 length equals 13 residues. The CDR3 sequence is CASGLNPTDTQYF. The CDR3 DNA reads TGTGCCAGCGGGCTTAACCCCACAGATACGCAGTATTTT.

The table lists this clonotype with a few counts. The rearrangement uses TRBV12-3 or TRBV12-4 and TRBJ2-1, with 14 bases that match TRBD2. J was trimmed by 4 bases and V by 4 bases; bases with no gene match: 3. CDR3 length: 16 residues. CDR3 protein: CASSWTSGGSYNEQFF. The CDR3 coding sequence is TGTGCCAGCAGTTGGACTAGCGGGGGGTCTTACAATGAGCAGTTCTTC.

As to this clonotype: Possible read error: a much larger clone is one base away. The genes are TRBV4-3 and TRBJ2-7; tentatively, D is TRBD2 (6 bases). The CDR3 runs to 15 residues. Trimming removed 2 bases at V and 3 bases at J, with 14 bases between. Germline V gene lookup returns CDR1 LGHNA and CDR2 YSLEER. The DNA for the CDR3 is TGCGCCAGCAGCCAAAATAGGGACTGGGTCTACGAGCAGTACTTC. This codes for CASSQNRDWVYEQYF.

V usage is TRBV7-2 and J usage is TRBJ2-3; TRBD2 aligns across 10 bases. CDR3 size: 15 residues. CDR1 and CDR2 from the germline V gene are SGHTA and FQGNSA. CDR3 residues: CASGSGGTGTDTQYF. CDR3 bases: TGTGCTAGCGGTAGCGGGGGGACCGGAACAGATACGCAGTATTTT.

The CDR3 DNA sequence: TGTGCCAGCACACCATCTGACCATTCCTACGAGCAGTACTTC. As protein: CASTPSDHSYEQYF. This chain uses TRBV7-9 with TRBJ2-7; unclear D gene. Deletions cut 7 bases from V and 1 base from J, with 14 bases between. The CDR3 is made up of 14 amino acids. Looked up from germline, CDR1 is SEHNR and CDR2 is FQNEAQ (reference sequence).

This rearrangement joins TRBV7-3 to TRBJ2-1; 8 bases line up with TRBD2. CDR3 length: 15 residues. J was trimmed by 5 bases and V by 4 bases; bases with no gene match: 7. In germline, CDR1 is SGHTA, CDR2 FQGTGA. The CDR3 loop reads CASSSRGGRDNEQFF. CDR3 nucleotide sequence: TGTGCCAGCAGCTCTCGGGGGGGGCGGGACAATGAGCAGTTCTTC. Full variable domain (remainder filled in from reference TRBV7-3 and TRBJ2-1): GAGVSQTPSNKVTEKGKYVELRCDPISGHTALYWYRQSLGQGPEFLIYFQGTGAADDSGLPNDRFFAVRPEGSVSTLKIQRTERGDSAVYLCASSSRGGRDNEQFFGPGTRLTVL.

Comment on this clonotype: A single base separates this from a much larger clone, so it may be a read error. The chain recombines TRBV9 with TRBJ2-3; D remains ambiguous. In germline, CDR1 is SGDLS, CDR2 YYNGEE. The CDR3 has 13 amino acids. The CDR3 DNA follows: TGTGTCAGCAGCGTAGAAGTCTTCGATACGCAGTATTTT. This gives the protein CVSSVEVFDTQYF.

This rearrangement joins TRBV15 to TRBJ2-1; possible D gene TRBD1, 5 bases. V gave up 6 bases and J gave up 1 base, with 16 bases separating them. CDR1 is LNHNV, CDR2 YYDKDF, per germline (reference sequence). This CDR3 has 16 amino acids. CDR3 bases: TGTGCCACCAGGGGGCAGAATGAACTGTCCTACAATGAGCAGTTCTTC. It is translated as CATRGQNELSYNEQFF.

This clonotype came up a few times. V is TRBV5-1 and J is TRBJ2-1; D unclear. CDR3 length: 14 amino acids. Trimming cost V 4 bases and J 5 bases, with 13 bases left between them. CDR1 is SGHRS and CDR2 is YFSETQ in the germline V gene. CDR3 in DNA: TGCGCCAGCAGCCCAAAGACAAGTAACAATGAGCAGTTCTTC. This translates into CASSPKTSNNEQFF.

This chain links TRBV3-1 with TRBJ2-7; TRBD2 aligns across 13 bases. CDR1 is LGHDT, CDR2 YNNKEL, per germline (reference sequence). The trim removed 4 bases at V and 5 bases at J, leaving 8 bases unmatched. The CDR3 is 16 amino acids. CDR3 region: CASSRKRTSGGHEQYF. In DNA form, the CDR3 reads TGTGCCAGCAGCCGAAAACGGACTAGCGGGGGACACGAGCAGTACTTC.

This clonotype was counted only a few times. The chain has TRBV18 and TRBJ2-3, with 10 bases fitting TRBD1. The CDR3 runs to 17 residues. J gave up 4 bases and V 0 bases, and 7 bases lay outside the gene matches. Germline V CDR1 and CDR2: KGHSH, LQKENI. Here the CDR3 reads CASSPPGPGQGSDTQYF. The CDR3 DNA reads as TGTGCCAGCTCACCACCGGGGCCGGGACAGGGGTCAGATACGCAGTATTTT.

The V and J genes are TRBV7-2 and TRBJ1-5, with D possibly being TRBD1 (5 bases). Germline lookup yields CDR1 SGHTA and CDR2 FQGNSA. V was trimmed by 4 bases and J by 0 bases, leaving 10 bases between them. This CDR3 spans 15 amino acids. CDR3 in DNA: TGTGCCAGCAGCTCGGGACGGACTAGCAATCAGCCCCAGCATTTT. Encoded protein: CASSSGRTSNQPQHF.